This record covers a single T cell receptor beta chain. Sequencing used immunoSEQ v3. Survey-level samples got 2 million or so read pairs; deep-level samples got roughly 4.5-6 million. Generated by immunoSEQ multiplex PCR, the TCRdb table keeps only in-frame clones and is missing some. Of 55,000 to 65,000 clones listed, around 69% are singletons. The sample comes from a study of TIL therapy for anti-PD-1-resistant metastatic lung cancer. Looking at the study overall: Most patients had lung adenocarcinoma; four tumors were EGFR-mutant, two ALK-rearranged; half smoked currently or formerly.

The CDR3 consists of 15 residues. From germline, CDR1 is SGHRS and CDR2 YFSETQ. Germline trimming cut 5 bases from V and 4 bases from J; bases unmatched to any gene: 7. The time point: pre-treatment sample, taken before nivolumab and TIL therapy. The TCR comes from a person aged 25 to 85 with non-small cell lung cancer. The material was blood, obtained at baseline. V usage is TRBV5-1 and J usage is TRBJ2-3; TRBD2 agrees at 10 bases. The CDR3 DNA sequence: TGCGCCAGCAGTTCGTTAGCGGGGGGCTCAGATACGCAGTATTTT. Translated, it gives CASSSLAGGSDTQYF.